What follows are 6 T cell receptor beta chains derived from one specimen sequenced in a study of patients and donors after allogeneic stem cell transplantation. TCRdb used MiXCR to reprocess the RT-PCR reads, holding one entry per CDR3 protein. The table has approximately 430,000 distinct CDR3 sequences, around 15% seen once. Sequenced sample: blood, either unsorted or a sorted T cell fraction (not recorded which). The receptor set was obtained from a human donor who was either an allogeneic HSCT recipient or a stem cell or donor lymphocyte infusion donor (not recorded which). It is not recorded whose cells these are; they may come from a transplant donor.

V is TRBV6-5 and J is TRBJ2-7; TRBD1 matches at 9 bases. V trimming: 4 bases; J trimming: 6 bases; junction bases outside the gene matches: 7. From germline, CDR1 is MNHEY and CDR2 SVGAGI. There are 14 residues in the CDR3. CDR3 amino acids: CASSLRTGVVEQYF. CDR3 coding DNA: TGTGCCAGCAGTTTGAGGACAGGGGTAGTCGAGCAGTACTTC.

This clonotype showed up just a few times. V usage is TRBV2 and J usage is TRBJ2-5; 11 bases are shared with TRBD1. Germline CDR1 and CDR2: SNHLY and FYNNEI. V dropped 3 bases and J dropped 5; count of bases not matched to a gene: 2. This CDR3 has 14 residues. The CDR3 DNA reads as TGTGCCAGCAGTGAGGACAGGGGGCGGGAGACCCAGTACTTC. It is translated as CASSEDRGRETQYF.

This chain uses TRBV20-1 with TRBJ2-3, with D possibly being TRBD1 (6 bases). This CDR3 contains 13 residues. Looked up from germline, CDR1 is DFQATT and CDR2 is SNEGSKA (reference sequence). V lost 5 bases and J 3 bases, leaving 12 bases between the germline ends. Here the CDR3 reads CSASGDGTDTQYF. The CDR3 bases are TGCAGTGCTTCAGGGGATGGTACAGATACGCAGTATTTT.

V is TRBV6-1 and J is TRBJ2-2; either TRBD1 or TRBD2 may fit D (6 bases each). The CDR3 extends over 16 amino acids. Germline V gene sequence: CDR1 MNHNS, CDR2 SASEGT. Trimming left V 6 bases short and J 2 bases short, with 16 bases between. This chain's CDR3 is CASRSLGGTNTGELFF. CDR3 DNA sequence: TGTGCCAGCAGATCCCTCGGGGGCACTAACACCGGGGAGCTGTTTTTT.

The V call is TRBV7-2, the J call TRBJ2-7, with D tentatively TRBD2 (6 bases). Per the germline V gene, CDR1 is SGHTA and CDR2 is FQGNSA. Trimming took off 1 base at V and 1 base at J, with 11 bases between the two ends. CDR3 length: 15 residues. This CDR3 reads CASSLVGTESYEQYF. The CDR3 DNA sequence: TGTGCCAGCAGCTTAGTTGGGACTGAGTCCTACGAGCAGTACTTC.

The V call is TRBV5-1, the J call TRBJ1-1; no firm D call. The CDR3 spans 15 residues. CDR1 SGHRS and CDR2 YFSETQ come from the germline V gene. The ends were cut back, 5 bases at V and 0 bases at J, with 14 bases in the middle. Here the CDR3 reads CASRPGSGMNTEAFF. The DNA of the CDR3 is TGCGCCAGCAGGCCGGGGTCGGGGATGAACACTGAAGCTTTCTTT.